The sequence of this TCR beta chain was determined in a study of CD8+CD57+ T cells in acquired aplastic anemia. Looking at the study overall: Healthy donor CD4+ cell samples had a mean of roughly 10 million reads. Findings and caveats of the study: Patients shared about 30 CD8+ CDR3 sequences with controls. Patient and control CD8+ Simpson's diversity was not significantly different.

Researchers used genomic DNA as the template to profile TCR beta VDJ and CDR3. TCRdb re-derived calls from the reads in MiXCR, one entry per CDR3 protein. This table holds about 160,000 distinct CDR3 sequences, about 48% found once. This CDR3 is built from 16 residues. Germline V gives CDR1 SGHVS, CDR2 FQNEAQ. V lost 2 bases and J 2 bases, leaving 10 bases between the germline ends. In this sample, this clonotype turned up many times. Its matching antigen is unknown. The chain carries TRBV7-8 and TRBJ1-6, with D unresolved. The sequence was obtained from a human donor in good health. The specimen sequenced was sorted CD4+, CD8+, or CD8+CD57+ T cells (not recorded which) from PBMCs. CDR3 region: CASSLPRAPYNSPLHF. The DNA of the CDR3 is TGTGCCAGCAGCTTACCACGGGCGCCCTATAATTCACCCCTCCACTTT.